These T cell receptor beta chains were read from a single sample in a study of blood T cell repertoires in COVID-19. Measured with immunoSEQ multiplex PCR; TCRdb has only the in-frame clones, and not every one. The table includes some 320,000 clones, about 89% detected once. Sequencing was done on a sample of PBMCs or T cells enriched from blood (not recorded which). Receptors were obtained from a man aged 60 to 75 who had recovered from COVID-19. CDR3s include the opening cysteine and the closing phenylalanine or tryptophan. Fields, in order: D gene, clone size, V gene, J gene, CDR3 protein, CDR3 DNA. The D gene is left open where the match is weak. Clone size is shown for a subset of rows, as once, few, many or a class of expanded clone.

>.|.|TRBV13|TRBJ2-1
CASSHQRVNEQFF
TGTGCCAGCAGCCATCAGCGGGTAAATGAGCAGTTCTTC
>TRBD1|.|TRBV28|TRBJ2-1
CASSFLRGQADNEQFF
TGTGCCAGCAGTTTTCTGAGGGGACAGGCTGACAATGAGCAGTTCTTC
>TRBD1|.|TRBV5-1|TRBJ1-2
CASSNGQGMYGYTF
TGCGCCAGCAGCAATGGACAGGGGATGTATGGCTACACCTTC
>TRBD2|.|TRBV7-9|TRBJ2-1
CASSKGLAVNEQFF
TGTGCCAGCAGCAAGGGACTAGCGGTCAATGAGCAGTTCTTC
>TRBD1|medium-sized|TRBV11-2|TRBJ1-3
CASSLEGQLGNTIYF
TGTGCCAGCAGCTTAGAGGGACAGCTGGGGAACACCATATATTTT
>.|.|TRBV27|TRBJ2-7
CASSPQGTHYEQYF
TGTGCCAGCAGTCCTCAGGGGACCCACTACGAGCAGTACTTC
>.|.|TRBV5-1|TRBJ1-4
CASSSNRAQNNEKLFF
TGCGCCAGCAGCAGTAACAGGGCCCAAAATAATGAAAAACTGTTTTTT
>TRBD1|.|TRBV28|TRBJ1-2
CASSLGTAYGYTF
TGTGCCAGCAGTTTAGGGACAGCCTATGGCTACACCTTC
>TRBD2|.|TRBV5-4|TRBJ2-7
CASSLPFSGSYEQYF
TGTGCCAGCAGCCTTCCTTTTAGCGGGAGTTACGAGCAGTACTTC
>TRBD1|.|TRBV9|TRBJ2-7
CASSVLGTGSSYEQYF
TGTGCCAGCAGCGTACTAGGGACAGGGAGCTCCTACGAGCAGTACTTC
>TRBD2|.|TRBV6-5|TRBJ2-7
CASRWSTSGRYEQYF
TGTGCCAGCAGATGGTCGACTAGCGGGAGATACGAGCAGTACTTC
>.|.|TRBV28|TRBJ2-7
CASSLSTGIYEQYF
TGTGCCAGCAGTTTATCGACAGGAATCTACGAGCAGTACTTC
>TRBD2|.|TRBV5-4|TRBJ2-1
CASSRTSGIEQGGQFF
TGTGCCAGCAGCCGGACTAGCGGTATCGAACAAGGGGGGCAGTTCTTC
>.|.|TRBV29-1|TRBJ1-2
CSVVRIQGPSSGYTF
TGCAGCGTTGTGAGAATTCAGGGGCCATCCTCTGGCTACACCTTC
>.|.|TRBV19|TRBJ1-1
CASSIRQANTEAFF
TGTGCCAGTAGTATAAGACAGGCTAACACTGAAGCTTTCTTT
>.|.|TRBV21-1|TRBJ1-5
CASSSRGYRSQPQHF
TGTGCCAGCAGCTCCCGAGGGTACCGTAGTCAGCCCCAGCATTTT
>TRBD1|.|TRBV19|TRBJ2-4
CASSSGTGGLAKNIQYF
TGTGCCAGTAGCTCCGGGACAGGGGGTTTAGCCAAAAACATTCAGTACTTC
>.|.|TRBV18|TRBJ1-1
CASSPRQEMNTEAFF
TGTGCCAGCTCACCCCGACAGGAGATGAACACTGAAGCTTTCTTT
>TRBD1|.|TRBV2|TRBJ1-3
CASSQQGALNSGNTIYF
TGTGCCAGCAGTCAACAGGGGGCCCTGAACTCTGGAAACACCATATATTTT
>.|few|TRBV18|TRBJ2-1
CASSPLGKSSNEQFF
TGTGCCAGCTCACCCTTGGGTAAATCTAGCAATGAGCAGTTCTTC
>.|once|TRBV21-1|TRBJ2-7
CASSLRGLASSYEQYF
TGTGCCAGCAGCCTCCGAGGACTAGCGAGCTCCTACGAGCAGTACTTC
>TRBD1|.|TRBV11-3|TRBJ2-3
CASSLGGLTGSPNTQYF
TGTGCCAGCAGCTTAGGTGGCTTGACAGGGTCTCCGAATACGCAGTATTTT
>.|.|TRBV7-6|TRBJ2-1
CASSLGDRRYNEQFF
TGTGCCAGCAGCTTAGGTGACAGGAGATACAATGAGCAGTTCTTC
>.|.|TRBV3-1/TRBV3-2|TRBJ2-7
CASSQRPNRVGEQYF
TGTGCCAGCAGCCAAAGGCCAAACAGGGTGGGCGAGCAGTACTTC
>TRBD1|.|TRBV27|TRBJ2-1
CASSSYRGHEQFF
TGTGCCAGCAGTAGCTACAGGGGCCATGAGCAGTTCTTC
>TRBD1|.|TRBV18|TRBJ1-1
CASSPRGTGGLETEAFF
TGTGCCAGCTCACCACGTGGGACAGGGGGGCTAGAGACTGAAGCTTTCTTT
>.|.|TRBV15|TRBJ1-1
CATSRKRAANTEAFF
TGTGCCACCAGCCGAAAGCGGGCAGCTAACACTGAAGCTTTCTTT
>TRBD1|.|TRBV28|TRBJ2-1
CASSTGGHEQFF
TGTGCCAGCAGCACAGGGGGGCATGAGCAGTTCTTC
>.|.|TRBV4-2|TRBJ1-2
CASSQATESYYGYTF
TGTGCCAGCAGCCAAGCTACAGAGAGCTATTATGGCTACACCTTC
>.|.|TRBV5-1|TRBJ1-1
CASSSRGEGTEAFF
TGCGCCAGCAGCTCCAGGGGAGAGGGCACTGAAGCTTTCTTT
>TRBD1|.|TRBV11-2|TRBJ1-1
CASRQQGFTEAFF
TGTGCCAGCCGACAACAGGGGTTCACTGAAGCTTTCTTT
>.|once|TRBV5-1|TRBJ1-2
CASSVSAGEPNYGYTF
TGCGCCAGCAGCGTCTCCGCAGGGGAACCTAACTATGGCTACACCTTC
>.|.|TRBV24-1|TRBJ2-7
CATSDFFGDQYF
TGTGCCACCAGTGATTTCTTCGGGGATCAGTACTTC
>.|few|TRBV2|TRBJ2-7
CASEEGEVAEQYF
TGTGCCAGCGAGGAGGGAGAAGTAGCCGAGCAGTACTTC
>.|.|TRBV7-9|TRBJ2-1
CASSSSFTGEQFF
TGTGCCAGCAGCTCCAGCTTTACGGGGGAGCAGTTCTTC
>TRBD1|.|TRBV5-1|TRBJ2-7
CASSLGQGAWEQYF
TGCGCCAGCAGCTTAGGACAGGGGGCGTGGGAGCAGTACTTC
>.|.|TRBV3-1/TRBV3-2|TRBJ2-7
CASSLSGTLNYEQYF
TGTGCCAGCAGCCTCTCCGGGACTCTCAACTACGAGCAGTACTTC
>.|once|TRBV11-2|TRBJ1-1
CASSYEGDTEAFF
TGTGCCAGCAGCTATGAGGGGGACACTGAAGCTTTCTTT
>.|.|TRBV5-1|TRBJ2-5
CASSFESSEETQYF
TGCGCCAGCAGCTTCGAATCCTCCGAGGAGACCCAGTACTTC
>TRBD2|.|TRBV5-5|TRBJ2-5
CASSLGLAAYQETQYF
TGTGCCAGCAGCTTGGGCCTAGCGGCGTACCAAGAGACCCAGTACTTC
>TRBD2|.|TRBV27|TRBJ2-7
CASSRGLAGGFYEQYF
TGTGCCAGCAGCCGAGGGCTAGCGGGAGGGTTCTACGAGCAGTACTTC
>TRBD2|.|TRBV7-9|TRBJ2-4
CASSLGGGRALAKNIQYF
TGTGCCAGCAGCTTAGGGGGCGGGAGGGCTTTAGCCAAAAACATTCAGTACTTC
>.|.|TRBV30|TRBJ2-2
CACLSSRHTGELFF
TGTGCCTGCTTGAGTAGCCGCCACACCGGGGAGCTGTTTTTT
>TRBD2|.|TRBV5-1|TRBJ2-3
CASSLAVAGAGDTQYF
TGCGCCAGCAGCTTGGCGGTAGCGGGAGCGGGAGATACGCAGTATTTT
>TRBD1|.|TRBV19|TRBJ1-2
CASRRTARQGDGYTF
TGTGCCAGTAGGAGGACCGCACGACAGGGGGATGGCTACACCTTC
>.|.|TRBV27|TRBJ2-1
CASSPFGSNEQFF
TGTGCCAGCAGTCCTTTTGGCTCCAATGAGCAGTTCTTC
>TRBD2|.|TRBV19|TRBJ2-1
CASSIVLAGPHNEQFF
TGTGCCAGTAGTATAGTCTTAGCGGGACCCCACAATGAGCAGTTCTTC
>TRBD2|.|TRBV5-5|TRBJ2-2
CASSSLAGGPNTGELFF
TGTGCCAGCAGCTCCCTGGCGGGAGGGCCGAACACCGGGGAGCTGTTTTTT
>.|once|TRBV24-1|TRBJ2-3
CATSEPLWDTQYF
TGTGCCACCAGCGAGCCCCTCTGGGATACGCAGTATTTT
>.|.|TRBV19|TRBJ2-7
CASSGQRPYEQYF
TGTGCCAGTAGTGGACAGCGTCCCTACGAGCAGTACTTC
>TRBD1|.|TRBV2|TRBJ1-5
CASSDRDRNQPQHF
TGTGCCAGCAGTGATCGGGACAGGAATCAGCCCCAGCATTTT
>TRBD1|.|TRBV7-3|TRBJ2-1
CASSPGQARSYNEQFF
TGTGCCAGCAGCCCAGGACAGGCCCGCTCCTACAATGAGCAGTTCTTC